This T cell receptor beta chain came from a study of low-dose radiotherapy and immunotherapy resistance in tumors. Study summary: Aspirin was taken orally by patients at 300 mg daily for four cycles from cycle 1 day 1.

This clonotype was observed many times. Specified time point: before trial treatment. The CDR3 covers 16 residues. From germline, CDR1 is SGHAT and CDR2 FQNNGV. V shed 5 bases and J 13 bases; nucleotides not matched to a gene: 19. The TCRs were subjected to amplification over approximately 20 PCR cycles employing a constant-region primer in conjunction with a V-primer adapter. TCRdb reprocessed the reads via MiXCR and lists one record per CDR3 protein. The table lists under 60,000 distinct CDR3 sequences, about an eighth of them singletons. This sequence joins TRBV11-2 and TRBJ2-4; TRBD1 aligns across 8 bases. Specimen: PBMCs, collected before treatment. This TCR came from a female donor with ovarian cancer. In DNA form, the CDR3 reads TGTGCCAGCAGCGCCCGTAGTTTGCCCGGACAGGGCTTACAGTACTTC. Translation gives CASSARSLPGQGLQYF.